These T cell receptor beta chains were read from a single sample in a study of blood T cell repertoires in COVID-19. Profiling relied on immunoSEQ multiplex PCR, and the TCRdb table lists in-frame clones only, not all of them. The sample records some 210,000 clones, roughly 90% being singletons. Sequenced: peripheral blood. These receptors were taken from a woman between 35 and 50 years old who had recovered from COVID-19. CDR3s include the opening cysteine and the closing phenylalanine or tryptophan. The order of the fields is CDR3 length, D gene, V gene, J gene, clone size, CDR3 protein, CDR3 DNA. A D gene is named only where the DNA matches it firmly. Clone size is shown for a subset of rows, as once, few, many or a class of expanded clone.

14	.	TRBV18	TRBJ1-2	.	CASSPGWGENGYTF	TGTGCCAGCTCACCGGGATGGGGGGAAAATGGCTACACCTTC
17	TRBD2	TRBV2	TRBJ2-3	.	CASRRGTSGRASDTQYF	TGTGCCAGCAGACGAGGGACTAGCGGGAGGGCCTCAGATACGCAGTATTTT
15	.	TRBV6-9	TRBJ1-1	.	CASSYSEGPNTEAFF	TGTGCCAGCAGTTATTCGGAGGGACCGAACACTGAAGCTTTCTTT
14	TRBD2	TRBV13	TRBJ2-3	.	CASSLGAGGYTQYF	TGTGCCAGCAGCTTAGGAGCGGGAGGATATACGCAGTATTTT
12	.	TRBV6-4	TRBJ1-2	once	CASRGADYGYTF	TGTGCCAGCAGGGGGGCGGACTATGGCTACACCTTC
14	TRBD1	TRBV28	TRBJ2-7	.	CASSAGTGVYEQYF	TGTGCCAGCAGTGCGGGGACAGGAGTCTACGAGCAGTACTTC
15	TRBD2	TRBV29-1	TRBJ2-2	.	CSVPRTSGTAGELFF	TGCAGCGTTCCAAGGACTAGCGGGACAGCCGGGGAGCTGTTTTTT
13	.	TRBV3-1/TRBV3-2	TRBJ2-1	.	CASSQAGLVEQFF	TGTGCCAGCAGCCAAGCCGGCCTAGTCGAGCAGTTCTTC
16	.	TRBV27	TRBJ1-6	.	CASSSTPGRVNSPLHF	TGTGCCAGCAGTTCCACCCCTGGCAGGGTAAATTCACCCCTCCACTTT
15	TRBD2	TRBV6-5	TRBJ2-1	.	CASSSWEGPYNEQFF	TGTGCCAGCAGTTCCTGGGAGGGCCCCTACAATGAGCAGTTCTTC
15	.	TRBV10-3	TRBJ2-5	.	CAIKSGGTGPETQYF	TGTGCCATCAAGTCGGGGGGGACAGGGCCAGAGACCCAGTACTTC
14	.	TRBV2	TRBJ2-7	.	CASRNRDSSYEQYF	TGTGCCAGCAGAAACAGGGATAGCTCCTACGAGCAGTACTTC
14	TRBD2	TRBV19	TRBJ2-3	.	CASSVGLVTDTQYF	TGTGCCAGTAGTGTCGGACTAGTTACGGATACGCAGTATTTT
15	TRBD2	TRBV30	TRBJ2-7	.	CAWRFTSGYSYEQYF	TGTGCCTGGAGGTTTACTAGCGGATACTCCTACGAGCAGTACTTC
16	.	TRBV19	TRBJ2-7	.	CASSSPTDGGSDEQYF	TGTGCCAGTAGTTCGCCTACGGATGGAGGGAGCGACGAGCAGTACTTC
15	TRBD2	TRBV11-3	TRBJ2-1	once	CASSHREGPYNEQFF	TGTGCCAGCAGCCACCGGGAGGGCCCTTACAATGAGCAGTTCTTC
13	.	TRBV12-3/TRBV12-4	TRBJ1-1	.	CASSFGQNTEAFF	TGTGCCAGCAGTTTCGGACAGAACACTGAAGCTTTCTTT
21	TRBD1	TRBV9	TRBJ2-6	.	CASSVARAADRTRSGANVLTF	TGTGCCAGCAGCGTAGCTCGGGCCGCGGACAGGACTCGTTCTGGGGCCAACGTCCTGACTTTC
14	TRBD2	TRBV19	TRBJ2-1	.	CASRELAGIDEQFF	TGTGCCAGTCGCGAACTAGCGGGCATAGATGAGCAGTTCTTC
15	TRBD1	TRBV3-1/TRBV3-2	TRBJ1-2	.	CASSHPWGQDYGYTF	TGTGCCAGCAGCCACCCGTGGGGACAGGACTATGGCTACACCTTC
13	.	TRBV29-1	TRBJ1-1	once	CSVGGGRDTEAFF	TGCAGCGTTGGGGGTGGCAGGGACACTGAAGCTTTCTTT
13	TRBD1	TRBV29-1	TRBJ1-6	.	CSVGGTDNSPLHF	TGCAGCGTTGGGGGGACAGATAATTCACCCCTCCACTTT
15	.	TRBV3-1/TRBV3-2	TRBJ1-5	.	CASSHGDRYNQPQHF	TGTGCCAGCAGCCATGGCGACAGGTACAATCAGCCCCAGCATTTT
16	TRBD1	TRBV2	TRBJ1-2	.	CASRNPRQGTRYGYTF	TGTGCCAGCAGAAATCCTCGACAGGGGACCCGCTATGGCTACACCTTC
16	.	TRBV19	TRBJ1-1	.	CASSIGGHSKNTEAFF	TGTGCCAGTAGTATAGGGGGACACTCGAAGAACACTGAAGCTTTCTTT
13	.	TRBV12-3/TRBV12-4	TRBJ2-5	.	CASSFLDQETQYF	TGTGCCAGCAGTTTTCTAGACCAAGAGACCCAGTACTTC
17	TRBD2	TRBV3-1/TRBV3-2	TRBJ2-1	.	CASSHWRRLAPYNEQFF	TGTGCCAGCAGCCACTGGCGCCGACTAGCGCCCTACAATGAGCAGTTCTTC
19	TRBD2	TRBV7-2	TRBJ2-1	.	CASTSSTREGFFSYNEQFF	TGTGCCAGCACCTCCAGTACGCGGGAGGGCTTCTTCTCCTACAATGAGCAGTTCTTC
13	.	TRBV9	TRBJ2-5	once	CASSVNGQETQYF	TGTGCCAGCAGCGTCAACGGCCAAGAGACCCAGTACTTC
16	TRBD2	TRBV11-1	TRBJ2-3	.	CASSLGLAGETDTQYF	TGTGCCAGCAGCCTCGGACTAGCGGGAGAAACAGATACGCAGTATTTT
14	TRBD2	TRBV30	TRBJ2-1	.	CAWRGTSGYNEQFF	TGTGCCTGGCGTGGGACTAGCGGTTACAATGAGCAGTTCTTC
14	.	TRBV11-3	TRBJ2-1	.	CASSKERLYNEQFF	TGTGCCAGCAGCAAAGAGCGGCTGTACAATGAGCAGTTCTTC
14	.	TRBV9	TRBJ1-1	.	CASSVSGGPYEAFF	TGTGCCAGCAGCGTATCGGGAGGGCCCTATGAAGCTTTCTTT
16	.	TRBV7-9	TRBJ1-3	few	CASSLVSGTTGNTIYF	TGTGCCAGCAGCTTAGTATCAGGAACAACTGGAAACACCATATATTTT
13	.	TRBV29-1	TRBJ1-1	.	CSGAWQGGTEAFF	TGCAGCGGGGCCTGGCAGGGAGGAACTGAAGCTTTCTTT
15	TRBD2	TRBV18	TRBJ2-4	.	CASSPPSGRENIQYF	TGTGCCAGCTCACCACCAAGCGGGAGGGAAAACATTCAGTACTTC
21	TRBD2	TRBV4-3	TRBJ2-7	.	CASSQDLPRLAGGRLAYEQYF	TGCGCCAGCAGCCAAGATCTCCCAAGACTAGCGGGAGGTCGCCTGGCCTACGAGCAGTACTTC
18	TRBD2	TRBV2	TRBJ2-1	.	CASSEDEGGDLGYNEQFF	TGTGCCAGCAGTGAAGATGAGGGAGGGGATCTGGGCTACAATGAGCAGTTCTTC
12	.	TRBV2	TRBJ1-4	.	CATAWEEEKLFF	TGTGCCACCGCCTGGGAGGAGGAAAAACTGTTTTTT
15	.	TRBV7-2	TRBJ2-3	.	CASSLTVTRADTQYF	TGTGCCAGCAGCTTAACCGTTACTAGAGCAGATACGCAGTATTTT
16	TRBD1	TRBV18	TRBJ1-1	.	CASSPGVDRGRTEAFF	TGTGCCAGCTCACCAGGGGTCGACAGGGGCAGGACTGAAGCTTTCTTT
16	TRBD1	TRBV15	TRBJ2-3	.	CATSGTTGGFTDTQYF	TGTGCCACCAGCGGAACAACAGGGGGCTTCACAGATACGCAGTATTTT
17	TRBD2	TRBV11-3	TRBJ2-1	.	CASSLDSAGAGYNEQFF	TGTGCCAGCAGCTTAGATTCAGCGGGAGCGGGTTACAATGAGCAGTTCTTC